The clone carrying this T cell receptor beta chain was recorded only once. Repertoires were generated with immunoSEQ multiplex PCR, while TCRdb's copy carries only in-frame clones and drops some. The data contain some 70,000 clones, 84% of them seen just once; the ten biggest clones take up 1.1%. This specimen belongs to a study of OX40 agonist ivuxolimab in advanced cancers. This CDR3 comprises 17 residues. Germline V CDR1 and CDR2: SNHLY, FYNNEI. V shed 1 base, J shed 5 bases, and the junction held 13 bases outside the gene matches. V is TRBV2 and J is TRBJ1-1; 7 bases fit TRBD1. The input for sequencing was CD4+ or CD8+ T cells sorted from blood, taken in a trial of the OX40 agonist ivuxolimab. This TCR was sampled from an adult with an advanced solid tumor such as melanoma, head and neck, liver or kidney cancer. The CDR3, as DNA: TGTGCCAGCAGTGAAGAGGTGTGGGAGGGGGCGGGAACTGAAGCTTTCTTT. It specifies CASSEEVWEGAGTEAFF. The variable domain in full, with the rest retrieved from reference TRBV2 and TRBJ1-1, is EPEVTQTPSHQVTQMGQEVILRCVPISNHLYFYWYRQILGQKVEFLVSFYNNEISEKSEIFDDQFSVERPDGSNFTLKIRSTKLEDSAMYFCASSEEVWEGAGTEAFFGQGTRLTVV.